This T cell receptor (beta chain) was recovered during a study of CD8 T cells in Susac syndrome. A quantity of about 0.5 to 1 ug RNA underwent reverse transcription using random hexamers. Amplification of the TCR beta CDR3 was carried out by immunoSEQ multiplex PCR, which spanned a total of 54 Vbeta and 13 Jbeta segments. TCRdb re-called the immunoSEQ multiplex PCR reads through MiXCR, storing one row per CDR3 protein. The data show about 250,000 distinct CDR3 sequences, about 93% seen once. Per the germline V gene, CDR1 is LGHDT and CDR2 is YNNKEL (reference sequence). V lost 0 bases to trimming and J lost 2 bases; unmatched junction nucleotides: 4. The CDR3 has 16 residues. CD8+ and CD4+ T cells taken from blood had their TCR beta sequenced. Both CD4+ and CD8+ T cells were negatively isolated, and TEMRA cells underwent FACS enrichment.

The receptor comes from a human donor with multiple sclerosis. The chain employs TRBV3-1 and TRBJ1-2; the match to TRBD1 covers 9 bases. The specimen was CD4+ T cells from PBMCs. CDR3 sequence: CASSQEDRGGNYGYTF. The DNA of the CDR3 is TGTGCCAGCAGCCAAGAGGACAGGGGTGGGAACTATGGCTACACCTTC.